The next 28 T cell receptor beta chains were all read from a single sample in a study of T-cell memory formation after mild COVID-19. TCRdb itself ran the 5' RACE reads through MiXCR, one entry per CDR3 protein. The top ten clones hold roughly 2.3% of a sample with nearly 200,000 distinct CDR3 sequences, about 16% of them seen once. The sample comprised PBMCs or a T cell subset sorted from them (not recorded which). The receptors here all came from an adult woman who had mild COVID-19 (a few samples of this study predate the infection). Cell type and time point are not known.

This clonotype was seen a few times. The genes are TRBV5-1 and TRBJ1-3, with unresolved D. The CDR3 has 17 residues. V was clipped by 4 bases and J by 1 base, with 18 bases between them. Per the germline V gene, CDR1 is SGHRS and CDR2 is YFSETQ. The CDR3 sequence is CASSRLGGRWSGNTIYF. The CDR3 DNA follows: TGCGCCAGCAGCCGCCTGGGAGGCAGGTGGTCTGGAAACACCATATATTTT.

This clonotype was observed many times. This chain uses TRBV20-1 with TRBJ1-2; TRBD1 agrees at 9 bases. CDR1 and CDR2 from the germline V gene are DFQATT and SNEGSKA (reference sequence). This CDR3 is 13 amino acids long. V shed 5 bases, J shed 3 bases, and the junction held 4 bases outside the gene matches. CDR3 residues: CSAPGQGYYGYTF. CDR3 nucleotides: TGCAGTGCTCCCGGACAGGGGTACTATGGCTACACCTTC.

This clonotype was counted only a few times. The CDR3 sequence: CASSSAQGVGETQYF. Here the CDR3 DNA reads TGTGCCAGCAGTTCAGCCCAGGGGGTTGGAGAGACCCAGTACTTC. The chain employs TRBV12-3 or TRBV12-4 and TRBJ2-5, with TRBD1 matching over 7 bases. V lost 4 bases to trimming and J lost 4 bases; unmatched junction nucleotides: 9. CDR3 length: 15 residues.

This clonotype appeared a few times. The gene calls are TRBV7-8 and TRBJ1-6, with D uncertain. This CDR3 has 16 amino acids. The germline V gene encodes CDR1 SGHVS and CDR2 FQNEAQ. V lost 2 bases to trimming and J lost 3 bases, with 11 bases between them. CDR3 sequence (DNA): TGTGCCAGCAGCTTAAAGGGCTTGATCTATAATTCACCCCTCCACTTT. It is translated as CASSLKGLIYNSPLHF.

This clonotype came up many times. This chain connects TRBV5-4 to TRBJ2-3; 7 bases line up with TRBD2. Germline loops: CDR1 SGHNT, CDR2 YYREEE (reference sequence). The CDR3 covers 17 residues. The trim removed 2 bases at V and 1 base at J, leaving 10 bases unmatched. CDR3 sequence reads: CASSLAQLGGGTDTQYF. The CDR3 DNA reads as TGTGCCAGCAGCTTAGCCCAGCTGGGAGGGGGCACAGATACGCAGTATTTT.

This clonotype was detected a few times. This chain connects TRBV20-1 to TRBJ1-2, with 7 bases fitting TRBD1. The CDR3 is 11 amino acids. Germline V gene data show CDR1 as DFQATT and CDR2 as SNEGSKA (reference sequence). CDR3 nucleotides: TGCAGGGTCGGACAGGCTGTGAGCTACACCTTC. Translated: CRVGQAVSYTF.

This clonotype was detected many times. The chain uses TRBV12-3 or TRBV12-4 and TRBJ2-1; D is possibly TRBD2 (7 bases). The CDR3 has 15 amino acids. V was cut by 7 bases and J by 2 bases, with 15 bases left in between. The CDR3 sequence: CASTEGRGPYNEQFF. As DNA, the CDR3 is TGTGCCAGCACCGAAGGGCGGGGGCCCTACAATGAGCAGTTCTTC.

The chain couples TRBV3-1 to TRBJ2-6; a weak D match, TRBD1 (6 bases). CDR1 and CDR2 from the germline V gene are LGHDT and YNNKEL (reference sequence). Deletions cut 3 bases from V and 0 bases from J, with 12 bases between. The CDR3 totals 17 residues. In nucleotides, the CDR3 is TGTGCCAGCAGCCAGGAGTTCAGGGGCTCTGGGGCCAACGTCCTGACTTTC. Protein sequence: CASSQEFRGSGANVLTF.

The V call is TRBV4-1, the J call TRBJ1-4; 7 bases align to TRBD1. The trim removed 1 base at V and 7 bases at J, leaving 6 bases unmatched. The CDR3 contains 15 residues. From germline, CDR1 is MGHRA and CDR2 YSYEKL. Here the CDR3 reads CASSQVGTVFEKLFF. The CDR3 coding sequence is TGCGCCAGCAGCCAAGTGGGGACAGTCTTTGAAAAACTGTTTTTT.

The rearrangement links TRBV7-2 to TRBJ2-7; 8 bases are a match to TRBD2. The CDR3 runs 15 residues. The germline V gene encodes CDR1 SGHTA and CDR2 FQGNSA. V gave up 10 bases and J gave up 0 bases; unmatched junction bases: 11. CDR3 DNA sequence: TGTGCCATCCGGCCCTTAGCGGGGAGCTCCTACGAGCAGTACTTC. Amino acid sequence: CAIRPLAGSSYEQYF.

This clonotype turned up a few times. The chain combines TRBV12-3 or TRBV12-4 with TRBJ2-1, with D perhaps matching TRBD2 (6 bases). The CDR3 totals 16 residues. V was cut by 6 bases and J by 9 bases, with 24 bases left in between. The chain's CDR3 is CASRDPGSNAHAEQFF. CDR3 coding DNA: TGTGCCAGCAGAGACCCCGGGAGTAACGCCCATGCTGAGCAGTTCTTC.

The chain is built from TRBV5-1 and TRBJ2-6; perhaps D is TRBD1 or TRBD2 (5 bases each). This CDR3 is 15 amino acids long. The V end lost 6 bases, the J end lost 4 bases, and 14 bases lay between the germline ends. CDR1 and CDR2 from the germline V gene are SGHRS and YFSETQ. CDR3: CASTPQGAGANVLTF. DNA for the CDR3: TGCGCCAGCACCCCCCAGGGAGCCGGGGCCAACGTCCTGACTTTC.

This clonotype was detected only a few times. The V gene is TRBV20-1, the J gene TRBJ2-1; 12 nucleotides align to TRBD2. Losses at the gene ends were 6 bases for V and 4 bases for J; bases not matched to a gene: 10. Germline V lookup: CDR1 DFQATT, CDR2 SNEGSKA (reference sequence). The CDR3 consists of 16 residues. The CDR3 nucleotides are TGCAGTGCCCACCTAGCGGGGGGGCGGGGGTACAATGAGCAGTTCTTC. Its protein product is CSAHLAGGRGYNEQFF.

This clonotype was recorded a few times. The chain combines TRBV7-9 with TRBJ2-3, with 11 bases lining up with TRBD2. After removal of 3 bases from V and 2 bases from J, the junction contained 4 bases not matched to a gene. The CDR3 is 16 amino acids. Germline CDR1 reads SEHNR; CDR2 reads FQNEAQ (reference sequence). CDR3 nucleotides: TGTGCCAGCAGCTTTCCGACTAGCGGGAACACAGATACGCAGTATTTT. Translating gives CASSFPTSGNTDTQYF.

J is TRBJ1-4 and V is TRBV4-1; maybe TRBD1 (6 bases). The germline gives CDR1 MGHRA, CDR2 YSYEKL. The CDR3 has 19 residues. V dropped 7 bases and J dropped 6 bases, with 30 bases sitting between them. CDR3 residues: CASKKASTRVGEGDEKLFF. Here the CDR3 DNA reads TGCGCCAGCAAAAAGGCCTCAACGCGGGTCGGGGAGGGGGATGAAAAACTGTTTTTT.

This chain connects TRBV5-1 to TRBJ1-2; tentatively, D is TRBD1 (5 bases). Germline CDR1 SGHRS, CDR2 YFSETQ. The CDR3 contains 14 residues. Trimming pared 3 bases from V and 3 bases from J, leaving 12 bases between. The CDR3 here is CASSWGLQDYGYTF. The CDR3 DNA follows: TGCGCCAGCAGCTGGGGACTACAGGACTATGGCTACACCTTC.

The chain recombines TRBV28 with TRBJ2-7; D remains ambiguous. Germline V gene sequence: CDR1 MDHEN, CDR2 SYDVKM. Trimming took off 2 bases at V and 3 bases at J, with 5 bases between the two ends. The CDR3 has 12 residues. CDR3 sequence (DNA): TGTGCCAGCAGTTTAAGTCGCTACGAGCAGTACTTC. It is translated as CASSLSRYEQYF.

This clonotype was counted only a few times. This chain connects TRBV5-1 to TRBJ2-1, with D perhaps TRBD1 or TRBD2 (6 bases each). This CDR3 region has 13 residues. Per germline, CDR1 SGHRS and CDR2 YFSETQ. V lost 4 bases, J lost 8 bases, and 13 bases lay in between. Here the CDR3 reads CASSGGGLDEQFF. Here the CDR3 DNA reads TGCGCCAGCAGCGGAGGGGGGCTGGATGAGCAGTTCTTC.

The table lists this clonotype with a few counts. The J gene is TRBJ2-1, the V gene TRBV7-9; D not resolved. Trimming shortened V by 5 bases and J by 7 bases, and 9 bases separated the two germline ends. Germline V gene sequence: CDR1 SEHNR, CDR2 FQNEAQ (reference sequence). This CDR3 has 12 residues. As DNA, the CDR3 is TGTGCCAGCAGCATCCTCCGGAATGAGCAGTTCTTC. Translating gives CASSILRNEQFF.

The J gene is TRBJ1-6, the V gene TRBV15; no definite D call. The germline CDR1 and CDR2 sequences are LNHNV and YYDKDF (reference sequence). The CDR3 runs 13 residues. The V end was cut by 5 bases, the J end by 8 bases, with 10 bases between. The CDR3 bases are TGTGCCACCAGCTTGGGGAATGATTCACCCCTCCACTTT. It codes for CATSLGNDSPLHF.

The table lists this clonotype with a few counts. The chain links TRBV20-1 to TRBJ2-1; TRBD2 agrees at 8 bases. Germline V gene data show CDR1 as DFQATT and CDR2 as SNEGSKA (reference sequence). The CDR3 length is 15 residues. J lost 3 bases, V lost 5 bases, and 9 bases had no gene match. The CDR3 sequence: CSASSTSGGYNEQFF. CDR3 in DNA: TGCAGTGCTTCCTCTACTAGCGGAGGCTACAATGAGCAGTTCTTC.

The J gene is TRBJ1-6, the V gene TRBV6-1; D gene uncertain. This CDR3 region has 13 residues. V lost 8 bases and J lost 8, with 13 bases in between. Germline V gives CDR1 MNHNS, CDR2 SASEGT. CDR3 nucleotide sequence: TGTGCCAGCGGTTGGGATTATTATTCACCCCTCCACTTT. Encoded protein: CASGWDYYSPLHF.

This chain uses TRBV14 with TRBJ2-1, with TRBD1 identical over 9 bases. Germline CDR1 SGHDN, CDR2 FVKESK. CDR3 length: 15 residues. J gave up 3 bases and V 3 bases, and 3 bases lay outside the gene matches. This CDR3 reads CASSHWTGVYNEQFF. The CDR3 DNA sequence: TGTGCCAGCAGCCACTGGACAGGGGTCTACAATGAGCAGTTCTTC.

This chain's CDR3 is CASSLEEGDRGSHEQYF. As DNA, the CDR3 is TGCGCCAGCAGCTTGGAAGAAGGGGACAGGGGAAGCCACGAGCAGTACTTC. V is TRBV5-1 and J is TRBJ2-7; 10 nucleotides match TRBD1. J lost 5 bases, V lost 0 bases, and 11 bases had no gene match. This CDR3 is 17 amino acids long. The germline CDR1 and CDR2 sequences are SGHRS and YFSETQ.

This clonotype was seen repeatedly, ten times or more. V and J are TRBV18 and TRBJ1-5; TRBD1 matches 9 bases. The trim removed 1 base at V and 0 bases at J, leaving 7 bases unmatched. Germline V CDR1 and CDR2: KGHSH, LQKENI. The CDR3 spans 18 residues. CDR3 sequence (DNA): TGTGCCAGCTCACCACTGGGGACAGGGCAACCTAGCAATCAGCCCCAGCATTTT. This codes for CASSPLGTGQPSNQPQHF.

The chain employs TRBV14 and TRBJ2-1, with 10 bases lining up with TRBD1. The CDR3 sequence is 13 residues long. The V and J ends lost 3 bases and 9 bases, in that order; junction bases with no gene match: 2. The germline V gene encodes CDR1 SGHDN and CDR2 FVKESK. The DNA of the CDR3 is TGTGCCAGCAGCCAGGACAGGGGGATTGAGCAGTTCTTC. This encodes CASSQDRGIEQFF. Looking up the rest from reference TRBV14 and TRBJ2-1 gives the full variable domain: EAGVTQFPSHSVIEKGQTVTLRCDPISGHDNLYWYRRVMGKEIKFLLHFVKESKQDESGMPNNRFLAERTGGTYSTLKVQPAELEDSGVYFCASSQDRGIEQFFGPGTRLTVL.

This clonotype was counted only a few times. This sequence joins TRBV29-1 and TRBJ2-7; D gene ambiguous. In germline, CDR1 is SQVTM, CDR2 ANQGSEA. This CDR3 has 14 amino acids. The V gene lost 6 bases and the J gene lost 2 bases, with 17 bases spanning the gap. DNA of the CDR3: TGCAGCGTGTCTTACCTCGAGTGCCCCTACGAGCAGTACTTC. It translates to CSVSYLECPYEQYF.

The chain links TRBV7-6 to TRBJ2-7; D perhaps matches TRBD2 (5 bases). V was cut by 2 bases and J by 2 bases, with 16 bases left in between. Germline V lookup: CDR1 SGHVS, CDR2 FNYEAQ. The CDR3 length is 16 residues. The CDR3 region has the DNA TGTGCCAGCAGCTTAAGTGGGCTAGCTGGGGCCTACGAGCAGTACTTC. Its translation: CASSLSGLAGAYEQYF.